Listed below are T cell receptor beta chains from one sample, sequenced in a study of blood T cell repertoires in COVID-19. Generated by immunoSEQ multiplex PCR, the TCRdb table keeps only in-frame clones and is missing some. Here the sample spans some 170,000 clones, nearly 80% being singletons. Specimen: peripheral blood. The receptors were sampled from a woman in her seventies with acute or convalescent COVID-19. Both conserved end residues are part of each CDR3. A D gene is named only where the DNA matches it firmly. Only part of the rows carry a size: once, few, many, or a class if the clone is expanded.

v_call	j_call	d_call	clone_size	cdr3_aa	cdr3_nt
TRBV6-1	TRBJ2-1	NA	NA	CASSEPAAYNEQFF	TGTGCCAGCAGTGAACCGGCGGCTTACAATGAGCAGTTCTTC
TRBV6-6	TRBJ2-5	NA	NA	CASNRQPAGETQYF	TGTGCCAGCAATCGACAGCCTGCCGGGGAGACCCAGTACTTC
TRBV24-1	TRBJ2-5	NA	few	CATSDLGAPGRQETQYF	TGTGCCACCAGTGATTTGGGTGCTCCGGGTAGACAAGAGACCCAGTACTTC
TRBV6-5	TRBJ1-5	TRBD1	NA	CASSQGADQPQHF	TGTGCCAGCAGCCAGGGGGCGGATCAGCCCCAGCATTTT
TRBV19	TRBJ1-1	NA	NA	CASSIAGQIMNTEAFF	TGTGCCAGTAGTATCGCCGGACAGATCATGAACACTGAAGCTTTCTTT
TRBV5-6	TRBJ1-1	NA	NA	CASSTDLGGNTEAFF	TGTGCCAGCAGTACTGACCTGGGGGGTAACACTGAAGCTTTCTTT
TRBV24-1	TRBJ1-5	NA	NA	CATSDEYQPQHF	TGTGCCACCAGTGACGAGTATCAGCCCCAGCATTTT
TRBV10-3	TRBJ1-2	TRBD1	NA	CAISGRGDNYGYTF	TGTGCCATCAGCGGCAGGGGGGATAACTATGGCTACACCTTC
TRBV21-1	TRBJ1-2	NA	NA	CASSKVGQNYGYTF	TGTGCCAGCAGCAAAGTCGGACAAAACTATGGCTACACCTTC
TRBV2	TRBJ2-2	TRBD2	NA	CARSAAGGLTGELFF	TGTGCCAGGAGTGCGGCGGGAGGGTTAACCGGGGAGCTGTTTTTT
TRBV4-1	TRBJ2-7	NA	NA	CASSQAQGSYEQYF	TGCGCCAGCAGCCAAGCCCAGGGCTCCTACGAGCAGTACTTC
TRBV4-1	TRBJ2-5	TRBD2	NA	CASSLGEELAGGETQYF	TGCGCCAGCAGTTTAGGGGAGGAACTAGCGGGAGGAGAGACCCAGTACTTC
TRBV27	TRBJ2-1	TRBD2	few	CASRTGTSGSGEQFF	TGTGCCAGCAGGACCGGGACTAGCGGGAGCGGCGAGCAGTTCTTC
TRBV27	TRBJ2-1	NA	NA	CASSLARNYNEQFF	TGTGCCAGCAGTTTAGCTAGGAACTACAATGAGCAGTTCTTC